The 15 T cell receptor beta chains listed next were all sequenced from one sample in a study of T cells in Graves' hyperthyroidism and ophthalmopathy. Amplified TCR beta CDR3 regions derived from RNA transcripts. HTBI primers were employed in a first-round RT-PCR of the TCR CDR3. Via MiXCR, TCRdb re-called the multiplex PCR reads, giving one row per CDR3 protein. The table shows some 570,000 distinct CDR3 sequences, with about 15% occurring only once. Sequencing used blood. These TCRs come from a woman between 18 and 29 years old with Graves' ophthalmopathy.

This clonotype was detected many times. This sequence joins TRBV20-1 and TRBJ2-1; 7 bases align to TRBD1. With V trimmed by 2 bases and J by 2 bases, 24 bases remained unmatched. Germline loops: CDR1 DFQATT, CDR2 SNEGSKA (reference sequence). The CDR3 length is 21 residues. CDR3 residues: CSARQRGGHWTRTNTYNEQFF. The CDR3 bases are TGCAGTGCTAGACAAAGAGGGGGCCATTGGACGAGAACGAATACCTACAATGAGCAGTTCTTC.

There are many counts of this clonotype. The rearrangement links TRBV6-1 to TRBJ2-1; 9 bases match TRBD2. The CDR3 is made up of 14 amino acids. Germline assignment: CDR1 MNHNS and CDR2 SASEGT. With 2 bases clipped from V and 8 bases from J, the junction kept 4 bases outside the gene matches. This chain's CDR3 is CASSEPGLAHEQFF. CDR3 DNA: TGTGCCAGCAGTGAACCGGGACTAGCCCATGAGCAGTTCTTC.

The rearrangement links TRBV4-3 to TRBJ2-3, with TRBD1 as a possible D gene (5 bases). The CDR3 contains 16 residues. V gave up 0 bases and J gave up 0 bases, with 10 bases separating them. Germline V gene sequence: CDR1 LGHNA, CDR2 YSLEER. DNA for the CDR3: TGCGCCAGCAGCCAAGATGTGGGGCCTAGCACAGATACGCAGTATTTT. It encodes CASSQDVGPSTDTQYF.

This clonotype came up a few times. J is TRBJ2-3 and V is TRBV7-3, with TRBD2 identical over 9 bases. This CDR3 has 17 residues. V lost 5 bases and J lost 0; bases outside the gene matches: 9. Germline V gene sequence: CDR1 SGHTA, CDR2 FQGTGA. The CDR3 loop reads CASSRDSGGLSTDTQYF. CDR3 sequence (DNA): TGTGCCAGCAGCCGAGATAGCGGGGGCCTTAGCACAGATACGCAGTATTTT.

This clonotype was found a few times. The V and J genes are TRBV5-1 and TRBJ2-2; D gene uncertain. This CDR3 is built from 14 residues. The germline V gene encodes CDR1 SGHRS and CDR2 YFSETQ. V lost 3 bases to trimming and J lost 3 bases, with 9 bases between them. Here the CDR3 reads CASSSLEDTGELFF. The CDR3 DNA sequence: TGCGCCAGCAGCTCCCTAGAGGACACCGGGGAGCTGTTTTTT.

This clonotype was picked up a small number of times. The chain uses TRBV6-1 and TRBJ1-5; TRBD1 matches at 7 bases. The CDR3 is 17 amino acids. V shed 3 bases and J 0 bases; nucleotides not matched to a gene: 8. Germline lookup yields CDR1 MNHNS and CDR2 SASEGT. DNA for the CDR3: TGTGCCAGCAGTGACCCCCGGACAGGCTATAGCAATCAGCCCCAGCATTTT. Translated: CASSDPRTGYSNQPQHF.

This clonotype was counted at least ten times. CDR3: CASSFGLAGSEQYF. The DNA for the CDR3 is TGTGCCAGCAGTTTCGGACTAGCGGGTTCCGAGCAGTACTTC. The V and J genes are TRBV28 and TRBJ2-7; 11 nucleotides match TRBD2. CDR3 length: 14 residues. V lost 3 bases, J lost 6 bases, and 4 bases stayed unmatched. Germline CDR1 is MDHEN and CDR2 is SYDVKM.

A few counts support this clonotype. The chain links TRBV30 to TRBJ1-1, with 9 nucleotides matching TRBD1. With 1 base clipped from V and 11 bases from J, the junction kept 11 bases outside the gene matches. CDR3 length: 14 residues. Germline assignment: CDR1 GTSNPN and CDR2 SVGIG (reference sequence). The CDR3 DNA follows: TGTGCCTGGAGTGCCGGGACAGGGCGCTTGGGGGCTTTCTTT. Residues: CAWSAGTGRLGAFF.

CDR3: CASSVDRAAHEQYF. CDR3 nucleotide sequence: TGTGCCAGCAGCGTGGACAGGGCGGCTCACGAGCAGTACTTC. The chain joins TRBV7-8 to TRBJ2-7; 8 bases line up with TRBD1. This CDR3 has 14 residues. From germline, CDR1 is SGHVS and CDR2 FQNEAQ. V lost 5 bases, J lost 5 bases, and 8 bases stayed unmatched.

This clonotype was detected a few times. The chain links TRBV7-2 to TRBJ1-2; 12 bases map to TRBD1. V was pared by 5 bases and J by 8 bases, with 9 bases of the junction left unmatched. CDR3 length equals 15 residues. Germline CDR1 SGHTA, CDR2 FQGNSA. CDR3 amino acids: CASSRPGQGARGYTF. CDR3 nucleotides: TGTGCCAGCAGCCGGCCGGGACAGGGGGCGAGGGGCTACACCTTC.

The table lists this clonotype with many counts. V usage is TRBV2 and J usage is TRBJ2-5, with 9 bases lining up with TRBD2. Germline trimming cut 7 bases from V and 5 bases from J; bases unmatched to any gene: 8. Germline values: CDR1 SNHLY, CDR2 FYNNEI. CDR3 length: 14 amino acids. The CDR3 DNA sequence: TGTGCCAGCAATGTAGCGGGAGCTCAGGAGACCCAGTACTTC. It encodes CASNVAGAQETQYF.

This clonotype was counted between two and nine times. The chain joins TRBV6-2 or TRBV6-3 to TRBJ2-1, with 7 bases that match TRBD1. This CDR3 is 16 amino acids long. Germline V CDR1 and CDR2: MNHEY, SVGEGT. After removal of 7 bases from V and 4 bases from J, the junction contained 13 bases not matched to a gene. The DNA for the CDR3 is TGTGCCAGCAACCCCCCCGACAGGGTAAAGTACAATGAGCAGTTCTTC. It specifies CASNPPDRVKYNEQFF.

Comment on this clonotype: This may come from a read error, since a much larger clone is one base off. V gene TRBV6-1 combines with J gene TRBJ1-1; D gene unclear. This CDR3 has 15 amino acids. Trimming pared 6 bases from V and 0 bases from J, leaving 14 bases between. The germline V gene has CDR1 MNHNS and CDR2 SASEGT. CDR3: CASRLGRVLNTEAFF. In DNA, the CDR3 is TGTGCCAGCAGACTGGGGAGGGTTTTGAACACTGAAGCTTTCTTT.

This clonotype occurred many times. This chain connects TRBV30 to TRBJ2-7; 8 positions match TRBD2. CDR3 length equals 14 residues. Germline V gene sequence: CDR1 GTSNPN, CDR2 SVGIG (reference sequence). The J segment lost 4 bases and the V segment lost 3 bases, leaving 8 bases of the junction unmatched. The CDR3 protein is CAWSFGGALYEQYF. DNA for the CDR3: TGTGCCTGGAGCTTCGGGGGGGCCCTATACGAGCAGTACTTC.

This rearrangement joins TRBV7-3 to TRBJ1-3, with D perhaps TRBD1 (5 bases). Trimming pared 6 bases from V and 2 bases from J, leaving 14 bases between. From germline, CDR1 is SGHTA and CDR2 FQGTGA. The CDR3 extends over 15 amino acids. CDR3 amino acids: CASSDSGQPGNTIYF. The CDR3 DNA is TGTGCCAGCAGTGACAGTGGCCAGCCTGGAAACACCATATATTTT.